The 23 T cell receptor beta chains below all came from one sample that was sequenced in a study of blood T cell repertoires in COVID-19. TCRdb's copy holds only in-frame clones and misses some; the assay was immunoSEQ multiplex PCR. Of 95,000 to 150,000 clones listed, 55% to 70% are singletons. Source material: peripheral blood. These receptors were obtained from a woman between 65 and 79 years old with acute or convalescent COVID-19.

The chain is built from TRBV5-1 and TRBJ1-6, with TRBD1 matching over 11 bases. The CDR3 contains 16 residues. J gave up 7 bases and V 1 base, and 4 bases lay outside the gene matches. Germline-derived CDR1 and CDR2 are SGHRS and YFSETQ. CDR3 nucleotides: TGCGCCAGCAGCTTGCCTGGACAGGGGGCGAATTCACCCCTCCACTTT. It codes for CASSLPGQGANSPLHF.

V gene TRBV19 combines with J gene TRBJ2-7; TRBD2 aligns across 11 bases. Germline loops: CDR1 LNHDA, CDR2 SQIVND (reference sequence). This CDR3 contains 17 residues. With V trimmed by 3 bases and J by 4 bases, 11 bases remained unmatched. The CDR3 region is CASSMRDGTSGRYEQYF. DNA for the CDR3: TGTGCCAGTAGTATGCGTGACGGGACTAGCGGTCGATACGAGCAGTACTTC. The full variable domain, rest sourced from reference TRBV19 and TRBJ2-7, is DGGITQSPKYLFRKEGQNVTLSCEQNLNHDAMYWYRQDPGQGLRLIYYSQIVNDFQKGDIAEGYSVSREKKESFPLTVTSAQKNPTAFYLCASSMRDGTSGRYEQYFGPGTRLTVT.

In this sample, this clone turned up a few times. V usage is TRBV7-6 and J usage is TRBJ1-1; the D gene is possibly TRBD1 (5 bases). With 4 bases removed from V and 5 bases from J, the gap between germline ends came to 20 bases. The CDR3 runs 16 residues. Germline lookup yields CDR1 SGHVS and CDR2 FNYEAQ. The CDR3 nucleotides read TGTGCCAGCAGCTCGTACAGGAAGTCGGGTAGGACTGAAGCTTTCTTT. Translation gives CASSSYRKSGRTEAFF.

V is TRBV7-9 and J is TRBJ1-2; no clear D. The CDR3 has 14 residues. Germline V gene sequence: CDR1 SEHNR, CDR2 FQNEAQ (reference sequence). Trimming shortened V by 2 bases and J by 4 bases, and 11 bases separated the two germline ends. The CDR3 here is CASSLIRSTYGYTF. The CDR3 DNA follows: TGTGCCAGCAGCTTAATCAGGTCTACCTATGGCTACACCTTC.

The rearrangement links TRBV12-3 or TRBV12-4 to TRBJ1-2, with D perhaps matching TRBD1 (6 bases). Trimming stripped 1 base from V and 6 bases from J, with 9 bases between. The CDR3 runs to 13 residues. The CDR3 nucleotides read TGTGCCAGCAGTTTAGACAGGGACCATGGCTACACCTTC. Translating gives CASSLDRDHGYTF.

This clone showed up just once. This chain uses TRBV29-1 with TRBJ1-1; TRBD1 might be the D (6 bases). This CDR3 has 13 amino acids. The germline V and J ends were trimmed by 5 bases and 5 bases, with 15 bases remaining between them. CDR1 and CDR2 (germline): SQVTM, ANQGSEA. The CDR3: CSVQQGGGTEAFF. The DNA of the CDR3 is TGCAGCGTTCAACAGGGAGGGGGGACTGAAGCTTTCTTT.

This chain joins TRBV5-1 and TRBJ2-1; D gene ambiguous. V was shortened by 2 bases and J by 9 bases, with 9 bases between the two germline ends. CDR1 and CDR2 from the germline V gene are SGHRS and YFSETQ. This CDR3 spans 12 amino acids. The CDR3 sequence is CASSFPSSEQFF. The CDR3 DNA follows: TGCGCCAGCAGCTTCCCTAGTTCTGAGCAGTTCTTC.

The rearrangement joins TRBV10-2 to TRBJ1-1; no firm D call. Germline V CDR1 and CDR2: WSHSY, SAAADI. CDR3 length equals 14 residues. The germline V and J ends were trimmed by 2 bases and 3 bases, with 10 bases remaining between them. The CDR3, as DNA: TGCGCCAGCAGTGAGACCTCGAGGGACACTGAAGCTTTCTTT. Translated: CASSETSRDTEAFF.

V and J are TRBV12-3 or TRBV12-4 and TRBJ1-2; TRBD1 matches at 7 bases. CDR3 size: 13 residues. The junction had 6 bases not matched to a gene; V was cut back by 5 bases and J by 6 bases. As DNA, the CDR3 is TGTGCCAGCAGTCCGACAGGGAAGCATGGCTACACCTTC. This codes for CASSPTGKHGYTF.

This clone occurred a few times. The J gene is TRBJ2-1, the V gene TRBV7-2, with TRBD2 matching over 8 bases. V lost 4 bases and J lost 0; bases outside the gene matches: 11. The germline gives CDR1 SGHTA, CDR2 FQGNSA. The CDR3 loop spans 18 amino acids. The CDR3 DNA follows: TGTGCCAGCAGCTCCAGTTGGAGCGGGGGAACCTCCTACAATGAGCAGTTCTTC. Protein product: CASSSSWSGGTSYNEQFF.

This clone was counted once. The chain employs TRBV5-1 and TRBJ1-1; TRBD1 might be the D (5 bases). The CDR3 is made up of 15 amino acids. The V gene's germline CDR1 is SGHRS and CDR2 YFSETQ. The V end lost 5 bases, the J end lost 1 base, and 15 bases lay between the germline ends. Here the CDR3 reads CASRDIRVGNTEAFF. The CDR3, as DNA: TGCGCCAGCAGGGACATTCGGGTGGGGAACACTGAAGCTTTCTTT.

This clone showed up just a few times. The V and J genes are TRBV18 and TRBJ1-1, with a possible D match to TRBD1 (6 bases). The CDR3 contains 16 residues. Trimming stripped 2 bases from V and 4 bases from J, with 17 bases between. Germline CDR1 is KGHSH and CDR2 is LQKENI. The CDR3 DNA reads TGTGCCAGCTCACCAAATCCGAGGGGGGGCGGCACTGAAGCTTTCTTT. It codes for CASSPNPRGGGTEAFF.

The chain carries TRBV25-1 and TRBJ2-3; possible D gene TRBD2, 6 bases. In germline, CDR1 is MGHDK, CDR2 SYGVNS. The CDR3 is 15 residues long. V lost 1 base and J lost 5, with 13 bases in between. As DNA, the CDR3 is TGTGCCAGCAGTGAATCGGGGGTTTTCATAGATACGCAGTATTTT. Its translation is CASSESGVFIDTQYF.

The chain carries TRBV18 and TRBJ2-5; maybe TRBD2 (6 bases). Deletions cut 4 bases from V and 5 bases from J, with 17 bases between. The CDR3 totals 15 residues. The germline gives CDR1 KGHSH, CDR2 LQKENI. The CDR3 is CASSLWDGGLETQYF. CDR3 coding DNA: TGTGCCAGCTCACTGTGGGACGGAGGGTTGGAGACCCAGTACTTC.

The chain is built from TRBV5-1 and TRBJ1-1; tentatively, D is TRBD1 (5 bases). Germline assignment: CDR1 SGHRS and CDR2 YFSETQ. CDR3 size: 13 residues. With 4 bases removed from V and 8 bases from J, the gap between germline ends came to 15 bases. Here the CDR3 reads CASSPELGGEAFF. CDR3 in DNA: TGCGCCAGCAGCCCGGAACTTGGGGGGGAAGCTTTCTTT.

This clone was counted a few times. The J gene is TRBJ1-5, the V gene TRBV7-8; no clear D gene. CDR1 SGHVS and CDR2 FQNEAQ come from the germline V gene. The V end was cut by 1 base, the J end by 3 bases, with 10 bases between. This CDR3 region has 15 residues. CDR3 DNA: TGTGCCAGCAGCTTAGGTCTCGGGATCAATCAGCCCCAGCATTTT. Its translation is CASSLGLGINQPQHF.

This chain links TRBV7-2 with TRBJ1-6; 9 nucleotides agree with TRBD1. Germline V CDR1 and CDR2: SGHTA, FQGNSA. The CDR3 runs to 15 residues. The trim removed 0 bases at V and 9 bases at J, leaving 3 bases unmatched. The CDR3 DNA reads as TGTGCCAGCAGCTTAGCGACAGGGGGTGGTTCACCCCTCCACTTT. It is translated as CASSLATGGGSPLHF.

This clone was seen just once. J is TRBJ1-1 and V is TRBV5-1; tentative D call: TRBD1 (5 bases). V shed 4 bases and J shed 1 base, with 11 bases lying between them. Germline V lookup: CDR1 SGHRS, CDR2 YFSETQ. The CDR3 loop spans 14 amino acids. The CDR3 sequence: CASSRQSQNTEAFF. The CDR3 DNA sequence: TGCGCCAGCAGCCGACAGAGTCAGAACACTGAAGCTTTCTTT. The full variable domain, rest sourced from reference TRBV5-1 and TRBJ1-1, is KAGVTQTPRYLIKTRGQQVTLSCSPISGHRSVSWYQQTPGQGLQFLFEYFSETQRNKGNFPGRFSGRQFSNSRSEMNVSTLELGDSALYLCASSRQSQNTEAFFGQGTRLTVV.

The J gene is TRBJ2-7, the V gene TRBV2, with D hard to call. V lost 5 bases and J lost 7, with 15 bases in between. The V gene's germline CDR1 is SNHLY and CDR2 FYNNEI. The CDR3 sequence is 13 residues long. This chain's CDR3 is CASSRPLDLEQYF. The CDR3 DNA reads TGTGCCAGCAGTCGACCCCTAGATTTGGAGCAGTACTTC.

V usage is TRBV3-1 (or the pseudogene TRBV3-2) and J usage is TRBJ1-2; perhaps TRBD1 as D (6 bases). The germline CDR1 and CDR2 sequences are LGHDT and YNNKEL (reference sequence). Trimming took off 3 bases at V and 10 bases at J, with 18 bases between the two ends. CDR3 size: 14 residues. The CDR3 DNA follows: TGTGCCAGCAGCCACCGTGCTCAGGGGTCGAACTACACCTTC. It codes for CASSHRAQGSNYTF.

In its sample, this clone was seen a few times. This chain links TRBV19 with TRBJ1-5, with TRBD1 matching 9 bases. Germline V gives CDR1 LNHDA, CDR2 SQIVND (reference sequence). The ends lost 5 bases at V and 7 bases at J; junction bases unmatched: 9. The CDR3 has 15 residues. CDR3 amino acids: CASSHEDRGLQPQHF. In DNA, the CDR3 is TGTGCCAGTAGTCACGAGGACAGGGGACTGCAGCCCCAGCATTTT. The full variable domain, with the rest looked up from reference TRBV19 and TRBJ1-5, is DGGITQSPKYLFRKEGQNVTLSCEQNLNHDAMYWYRQDPGQGLRLIYYSQIVNDFQKGDIAEGYSVSREKKESFPLTVTSAQKNPTAFYLCASSHEDRGLQPQHFGDGTRLSIL.

The genes are TRBV4-3 and TRBJ2-1; tentative D call: TRBD1 (5 bases). The CDR3 sequence is 13 residues long. The V end lost 2 bases, the J end lost 13 bases, and 15 bases lay between the germline ends. CDR1 and CDR2 from the germline V gene are LGHNA and YSLEER. The CDR3, as DNA: TGCGCCAGCAGCCAAAGGGGTCTCTCATATCAGTTCTTC. It specifies CASSQRGLSYQFF.

This chain links TRBV5-1 with TRBJ1-4; TRBD1 matches 7 bases. The CDR3 is 19 amino acids. Unmatched junction bases numbered 14, after V lost 0 bases and J lost 3 bases. Germline assignment: CDR1 SGHRS and CDR2 YFSETQ. The CDR3 sequence is CASSLVWQGKGTANEKLFF. CDR3 nucleotide sequence: TGCGCCAGCAGCTTGGTGTGGCAGGGTAAAGGGACAGCTAATGAAAAACTGTTTTTT. The whole variable domain, filled in from reference TRBV5-1 and TRBJ1-4, reads KAGVTQTPRYLIKTRGQQVTLSCSPISGHRSVSWYQQTPGQGLQFLFEYFSETQRNKGNFPGRFSGRQFSNSRSEMNVSTLELGDSALYLCASSLVWQGKGTANEKLFFGSGTQLSVL.